These 21 T cell receptor beta chains originate from one sample sequenced in a study of blood T cell repertoires in COVID-19. Some clones are missing from TCRdb's copy, which holds only in-frame ones; the method was immunoSEQ multiplex PCR. The profile shows about 320,000 clones, about 92% of them singletons. The sequenced sample was PBMCs or T cells enriched from blood (not recorded which). The receptors originated from a man aged 55-75 years who had recovered from COVID-19.

J is TRBJ2-5 and V is TRBV19, with 13 bases lining up with TRBD2. The CDR3 contains 15 residues. CDR1 is LNHDA, CDR2 SQIVND, per germline (reference sequence). With V trimmed by 8 bases and J by 2 bases, 5 bases remained unmatched. CDR3 coding DNA: TGTGCCAGTCTGGGACTAGCGGGATTACAAGAGACCCAGTACTTC. It encodes CASLGLAGLQETQYF.

CDR3 bases: TGTGCCAGCAGCGGCGTGGGAGGAACACGAGAGACCCAGTACTTC. Amino acid sequence: CASSGVGGTRETQYF. The V gene is TRBV7-6, the J gene TRBJ2-5; D might be TRBD2 (6 bases). The CDR3 is 15 residues long. V was shortened by 5 bases and J by 4 bases, with 17 bases between the two germline ends. Germline lookup yields CDR1 SGHVS and CDR2 FNYEAQ.

J is TRBJ2-7 and V is TRBV4-2, with 7 bases lining up with TRBD1. The V gene's germline CDR1 is LGHNA and CDR2 YNFKEQ. Losses at the gene ends were 2 bases for V and 3 bases for J; bases not matched to a gene: 16. The CDR3 is 18 amino acids. The DNA of the CDR3 is TGTGCCAGCAGCCAAAGATCGGGCGAAAGGGACAGTATCTACGAGCAGTACTTC. This codes for CASSQRSGERDSIYEQYF.

V and J are TRBV27 and TRBJ1-2, with D maybe TRBD1 (5 bases). The CDR3 extends over 14 amino acids. The germline gives CDR1 MNHEY, CDR2 SMNVEV (reference sequence). Trimming cost V 4 bases and J 2 bases, with 11 bases left between them. The CDR3 DNA reads TGTGCCAGCAGTTCCTCGGCAGGGAACTATGGCTACACCTTC. This codes for CASSSSAGNYGYTF.

This clone came up once. V and J are TRBV4-2 and TRBJ2-5, with a possible D match to TRBD1 (7 bases). V gave up 0 bases and J gave up 7 bases, with 27 bases separating them. Looked up from germline, CDR1 is LGHNA and CDR2 is YNFKEQ. This CDR3 spans 19 amino acids. The DNA of the CDR3 is TGTGCCAGCAGCCAAGATGGGGGCAGGGGGGAGGTGTTTCAGTGGACCCAGTACTTC. It codes for CASSQDGGRGEVFQWTQYF.

The rearrangement links TRBV27 to TRBJ2-7; 8 nucleotides line up with TRBD1. With V trimmed by 5 bases and J by 13 bases, 7 bases remained unmatched. Germline V gene data show CDR1 as MNHEY and CDR2 as SMNVEV (reference sequence). The CDR3 has 11 amino acids. In nucleotides, the CDR3 is TGTGCCAGCAGTAACCGGGACAGGCTTTACTTC. It translates to CASSNRDRLYF.

The J gene is TRBJ2-7, the V gene TRBV5-5, with a weak D call TRBD1 (7 bases). CDR3 length equals 14 residues. V lost 4 bases and J lost 1, with 12 bases in between. Germline CDR1 is SGHKS and CDR2 is YYEKEE (reference sequence). CDR3 in amino acids: CASSRAGQSYEQYF. Written as DNA, the CDR3 is TGTGCCAGCAGCCGGGCGGGACAGTCCTACGAGCAGTACTTC.

The chain couples TRBV5-4 to TRBJ2-7, with TRBD1 matching over 7 bases. The CDR3 runs to 13 residues. Trimming at V came to 4 bases and at J to 7 bases, leaving 8 bases not matched to a gene. Germline V lookup: CDR1 SGHNT, CDR2 YYREEE (reference sequence). In nucleotides, the CDR3 is TGTGCCAGCAGCACCCGGGACAGAGAAGAGCAGTACTTC. It translates to CASSTRDREEQYF. Filled out from reference TRBV5-4 and TRBJ2-7, the complete variable domain reads ETGVTQSPTHLIKTRGQQVTLRCSSQSGHNTVSWYQQALGQGPQFIFQYYREEENGRGNFPPRFSGLQFPNYSSELNVNALELDDSALYLCASSTRDREEQYFGPGTRLTVT.

The rearrangement uses TRBV27 and TRBJ1-5; D perhaps matches TRBD1 (5 bases). Germline V lookup: CDR1 MNHEY, CDR2 SMNVEV (reference sequence). The CDR3 consists of 16 residues. Trimming took off 5 bases at V and 0 bases at J, with 14 bases between the two ends. CDR3 sequence: CASSPGEGYSNQPQHF. In nucleotides, the CDR3 is TGTGCCAGCAGTCCCGGGGAGGGGTATAGCAATCAGCCCCAGCATTTT.

This clone appeared a single time. This chain joins TRBV15 and TRBJ2-1; TRBD2 aligns across 10 bases. The CDR3 runs 16 residues. The ends lost 1 base at V and 4 bases at J; junction bases unmatched: 4. Germline lookup yields CDR1 LNHNV and CDR2 YYDKDF (reference sequence). The CDR3 DNA reads TGTGCCACCAGCAGAGGTGGACTAGCGGATTACAATGAGCAGTTCTTC. This translates into CATSRGGLADYNEQFF. Using reference TRBV15 and TRBJ2-1 for the parts outside the CDR3, the full variable domain is DAMVIQNPRYQVTQFGKPVTLSCSQTLNHNVMYWYQQKSSQAPKLLFHYYDKDFNNEADTPDNFQSRRPNTSFCFLDIRSPGLGDTAMYLCATSRGGLADYNEQFFGPGTRLTVL.

V and J are TRBV11-1 and TRBJ1-1, with D unresolved. This CDR3 is 13 amino acids long. Germline CDR1 SGHAT, CDR2 FQDESV (reference sequence). With 4 bases removed from V and 2 bases from J, the gap between germline ends came to 8 bases. CDR3 sequence (DNA): TGTGCCAGCAGCTATGCAGGAAACACTGAAGCTTTCTTT. This encodes CASSYAGNTEAFF.

The chain uses TRBV27 and TRBJ1-4; a possible D gene is TRBD1 (5 bases). Per germline, CDR1 MNHEY and CDR2 SMNVEV (reference sequence). The CDR3 spans 13 residues. The V end was cut by 11 bases, the J end by 5 bases, with 15 bases between. The CDR3: CASKSGPNEKLFF. The CDR3 nucleotides read TGTGCCTCAAAATCAGGGCCGAATGAAAAACTGTTTTTT.

This rearrangement joins TRBV14 to TRBJ1-3; D is perhaps TRBD1 (6 bases). Germline-derived CDR1 and CDR2 are SGHDN and FVKESK. The germline V and J ends were trimmed by 1 base and 3 bases, with 13 bases remaining between them. The CDR3 sequence is 16 residues long. The DNA for the CDR3 is TGTGCCAGCAGCCAAGTTGTACAGGGCTTTGGAAACACCATATATTTT. Translated, it gives CASSQVVQGFGNTIYF.

This rearrangement joins TRBV28 to TRBJ1-2; the D gene is possibly TRBD1 (5 bases). CDR3 length: 14 residues. Trimming took 5 bases from V and 4 from J, leaving 14 bases between them. The germline CDR1 and CDR2 sequences are MDHEN and SYDVKM. This CDR3 reads CASSPSLGGYGYTF. The CDR3 DNA is TGTGCCAGCAGTCCCTCCCTGGGGGGCTATGGCTACACCTTC.

CDR3 DNA: TGTGCCAGCAGCTTAGGAGGAGCGGGAGGGGGGGATGAGCAGTTCTTC. The encoded protein is CASSLGGAGGGDEQFF. The chain is built from TRBV7-6 and TRBJ2-1; 10 positions match TRBD2. Losses at the gene ends were 1 base for V and 8 bases for J; bases not matched to a gene: 8. This CDR3 has 16 amino acids. Germline V gene lookup returns CDR1 SGHVS and CDR2 FNYEAQ.

V is TRBV28 and J is TRBJ1-5; 7 bases are a match to TRBD1. The CDR3 totals 14 residues. J was trimmed by 6 bases and V by 5 bases; bases with no gene match: 7. Looked up from germline, CDR1 is MDHEN and CDR2 is SYDVKM. CDR3 DNA: TGTGCCAGCAGTCGGACAGGTGGTTCTCAGCCCCAGCATTTT. It encodes CASSRTGGSQPQHF.

The rearrangement links TRBV5-8 to TRBJ2-1; possibly TRBD2 for D (7 bases). Looked up from germline, CDR1 is SGHTS and CDR2 is YDEGEE. V dropped 2 bases and J dropped 4 bases, with 16 bases sitting between them. CDR3 size: 16 residues. DNA of the CDR3: TGTGCCAGCAGCTTAGGCGGGGGCGTGCGGTACAATGAGCAGTTCTTC. Translated, it gives CASSLGGGVRYNEQFF.

The genes are TRBV2 and TRBJ2-1; TRBD1 is a possible D gene (6 bases). Germline CDR1 and CDR2: SNHLY and FYNNEI. Trimming took 4 bases from V and 4 from J, leaving 17 bases between them. This CDR3 comprises 16 residues. This chain's CDR3 is CASSGSWDTPYNEQFF. The CDR3 DNA reads TGTGCCAGCAGTGGGAGCTGGGACACCCCTTACAATGAGCAGTTCTTC.

The chain recombines TRBV7-2 with TRBJ2-1, with TRBD2 matching 12 bases. Trimming cost V 0 bases and J 3 bases; bases outside gene matches: 0. The germline V gene has CDR1 SGHTA and CDR2 FQGNSA. This CDR3 has 16 residues. The CDR3 nucleotides are TGTGCCAGCAGCTTAGCGGGACTAGCGGGCTACAATGAGCAGTTCTTC. This gives the protein CASSLAGLAGYNEQFF.

This clone was observed a handful of times. The chain recombines TRBV5-4 with TRBJ2-7; no definite D call. Deletions cut 3 bases from V and 0 bases from J, with 4 bases between. This CDR3 is 12 amino acids long. The germline gives CDR1 SGHNT, CDR2 YYREEE (reference sequence). CDR3 residues: CASSSNSYEQYF. The DNA of the CDR3 is TGTGCCAGCAGCTCCAACTCCTACGAGCAGTACTTC.

In its sample, this clone was seen once. This chain joins TRBV14 and TRBJ2-1; TRBD2 agrees at 12 bases. CDR3 length equals 18 residues. J was trimmed by 7 bases and V by 3 bases; bases with no gene match: 13. Germline CDR1 SGHDN, CDR2 FVKESK. The CDR3 sequence: CASSQKHLLAGGNNEQFF. For the CDR3, the DNA is TGTGCCAGCAGCCAGAAGCACTTACTAGCGGGAGGAAATAATGAGCAGTTCTTC.